The TCR beta chain described here comes from a study of beta chain features in type 1 diabetes. Sorted cells reached over 95% purity in every population. Regarding the study as a whole: Among patients, naive, central memory and Treg TCRB repertoires appeared more similar than among healthy donors.

Expressed TCRB transcripts got sequenced, as all isolated RNA was reverse transcribed. The repertoire was sequenced with immunoSEQ multiplex PCR; TCRdb's copy has only in-frame clones and lacks some. Here the sample spans roughly 300,000 clones, 14% being singletons. Remarks on this clone: The antigen remains unidentified.

Material for sequencing was central memory CD4+ T cells from blood. This TCR derives from a man younger than 45 in good health.

The CDR3 coding sequence is TGTGCCAGCAGGCGGACTAGCGGAAACTCCTACGAGCAGTACTTC. Its translation: CASRRTSGNSYEQYF. The V gene is TRBV11-2, the J gene TRBJ2-7; TRBD2 agrees at 10 bases. The junction had 5 bases not matched to a gene; V was cut back by 6 bases and J by 0 bases. CDR1 and CDR2 from the germline V gene are SGHAT and FQNNGV. The length of the CDR3 is 15 residues.